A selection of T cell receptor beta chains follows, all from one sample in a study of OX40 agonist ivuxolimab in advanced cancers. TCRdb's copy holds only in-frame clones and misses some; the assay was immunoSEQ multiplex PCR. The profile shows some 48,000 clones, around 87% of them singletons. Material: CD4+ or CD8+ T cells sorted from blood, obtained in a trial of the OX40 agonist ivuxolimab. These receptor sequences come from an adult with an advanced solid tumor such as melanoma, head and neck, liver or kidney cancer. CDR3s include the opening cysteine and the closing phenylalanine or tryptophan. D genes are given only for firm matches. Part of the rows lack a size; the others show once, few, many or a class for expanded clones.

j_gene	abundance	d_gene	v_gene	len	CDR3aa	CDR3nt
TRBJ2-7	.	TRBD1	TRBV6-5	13	CASSKPTGDEQYF	TGTGCCAGCAGTAAACCAACAGGGGACGAGCAGTACTTC
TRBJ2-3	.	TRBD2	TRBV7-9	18	CASSLSPGLASRRDTQYF	TGTGCCAGCAGCTTATCCCCGGGACTAGCGAGCAGGCGAGATACGCAGTATTTT
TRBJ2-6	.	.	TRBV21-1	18	CASSPDRGKGSGANVLTF	TGTGCCAGCAGCCCGGATCGTGGAAAGGGTTCGGGGGCCAACGTCCTGACTTTC
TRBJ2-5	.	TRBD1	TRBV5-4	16	CASSTPTRGPQETQYF	TGTGCCAGCAGCACCCCCACGAGGGGGCCCCAAGAGACCCAGTACTTC
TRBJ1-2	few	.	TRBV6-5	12	CASSLQGYGYTF	TGTGCCAGCAGTCTACAGGGCTATGGCTACACCTTC
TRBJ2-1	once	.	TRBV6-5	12	CASSSETNEQFF	TGTGCCAGCAGTTCGGAGACTAATGAGCAGTTCTTC
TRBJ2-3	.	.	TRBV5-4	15	CASSFDQSPTDTQYF	TGTGCCAGCAGCTTTGATCAATCTCCCACAGATACGCAGTATTTT
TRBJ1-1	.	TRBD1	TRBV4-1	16	CASSHTYGQVLAEAFF	TGCGCCAGCAGCCACACCTACGGACAGGTTCTGGCTGAAGCTTTCTTT
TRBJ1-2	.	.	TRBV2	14	CASSEGWAGYGYTF	TGTGCCAGCAGTGAAGGGTGGGCTGGCTATGGCTACACCTTC
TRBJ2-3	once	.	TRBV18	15	CASSPMGGLADTQYF	TGTGCCAGCTCACCAATGGGGGGGCTGGCAGATACGCAGTATTTT
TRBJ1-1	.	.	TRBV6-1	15	CASSEVLRADTEAFF	TGTGCCAGCAGTGAAGTGCTCAGGGCGGACACTGAAGCTTTCTTT
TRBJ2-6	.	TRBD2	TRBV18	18	CASSLTSGRAPGANVLTF	TGTGCCAGCTCTCTGACTAGCGGGAGGGCCCCTGGGGCCAACGTCCTGACTTTC
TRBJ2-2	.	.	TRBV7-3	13	CASSPTNTGELFF	TGTGCCAGCAGCCCCACGAACACCGGGGAGCTGTTTTTT
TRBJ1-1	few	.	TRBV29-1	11	CSSEGGTEAFF	TGCAGCTCAGAAGGGGGGACTGAAGCTTTCTTT
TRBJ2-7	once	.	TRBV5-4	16	CASSLAGRSPNYEQYF	TGTGCCAGCAGCTTGGCCGGTAGATCTCCGAACTACGAGCAGTACTTC
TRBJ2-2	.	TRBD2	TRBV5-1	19	CASSSAFRTSGSVGGELFF	TGCGCCAGCAGCTCGGCTTTCCGGACTAGCGGGAGTGTGGGAGGGGAGCTGTTTTTT
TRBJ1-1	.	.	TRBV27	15	CASSLYGGGVAEAFF	TGTGCCAGCAGTTTATACGGGGGGGGAGTCGCTGAAGCTTTCTTT
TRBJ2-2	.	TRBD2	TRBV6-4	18	CASLTPLAGVWNTGELFF	TGTGCCAGCCTCACCCCCCTAGCGGGGGTATGGAACACCGGGGAGCTGTTTTTT
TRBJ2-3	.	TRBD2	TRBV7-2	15	CASSLGAGVGDTQYF	TGTGCCAGCAGCTTAGGAGCGGGAGTGGGAGATACGCAGTATTTT
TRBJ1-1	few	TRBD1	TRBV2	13	CASTDRGHTEAFF	TGTGCCAGTACTGACAGGGGACACACTGAAGCTTTCTTT
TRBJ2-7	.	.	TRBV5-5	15	CASSFHRGGSYEQYF	TGTGCCAGCAGCTTTCATCGGGGCGGATCCTACGAGCAGTACTTC
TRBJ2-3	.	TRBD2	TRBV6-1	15	CASGSWSSGGDTQYF	TGTGCCAGCGGGTCGTGGAGCAGCGGGGGAGATACGCAGTATTTT
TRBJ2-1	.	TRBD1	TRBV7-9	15	CASSTDRGTGNEQFF	TGTGCCAGCAGCACCGACAGGGGCACAGGGAATGAGCAGTTCTTC
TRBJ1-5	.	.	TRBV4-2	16	CASSQDPGGLGQPQHF	TGTGCCAGCAGCCAAGATCCCGGGGGGCTTGGTCAGCCCCAGCATTTT
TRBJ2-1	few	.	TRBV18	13	CASSPALYNEQFF	TGTGCCAGCTCACCAGCCTTATACAATGAGCAGTTCTTC
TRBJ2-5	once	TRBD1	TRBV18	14	CASSPPDREKTQYF	TGTGCCAGCTCACCACCGGACAGGGAGAAGACCCAGTACTTC
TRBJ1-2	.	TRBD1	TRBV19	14	CASRSQGGYYGYTF	TGTGCCAGTAGAAGTCAGGGGGGCTACTATGGCTACACCTTC
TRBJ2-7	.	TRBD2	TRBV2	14	CASSSREGLNEQYF	TGTGCCAGCAGTTCCCGGGAGGGCCTAAACGAGCAGTACTTC
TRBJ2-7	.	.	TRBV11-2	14	CASSFWDWVGEQYF	TGTGCCAGCAGCTTTTGGGACTGGGTGGGCGAGCAGTACTTC
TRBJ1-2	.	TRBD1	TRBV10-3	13	CAISEAGGYGYTF	TGTGCCATCAGTGAGGCAGGGGGCTATGGCTACACCTTC
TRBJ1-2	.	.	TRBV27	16	CASSSHVADRLYGYTF	TGTGCCAGCAGTTCCCACGTGGCTGACAGGCTCTATGGCTACACCTTC
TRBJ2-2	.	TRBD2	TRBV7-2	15	CASSKPGLPTGELFF	TGTGCCAGCAGTAAGCCGGGACTACCCACCGGGGAGCTGTTTTTT
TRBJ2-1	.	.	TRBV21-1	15	CASSNDTDLAHEQFF	TGTGCCAGCAGCAACGACACGGACCTAGCCCATGAGCAGTTCTTC
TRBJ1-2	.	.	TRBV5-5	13	CASSDGANYGYTF	TGTGCCAGCAGCGACGGGGCTAACTATGGCTACACCTTC
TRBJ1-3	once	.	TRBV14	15	CASSHVGTSGNTIYF	TGTGCCAGCAGCCATGTGGGTACCTCTGGAAACACCATATATTTT
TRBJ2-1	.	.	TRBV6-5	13	CASTPTGYNEQFF	TGTGCCAGCACCCCTACAGGTTACAATGAGCAGTTCTTC
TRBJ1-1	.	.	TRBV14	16	CASSQVWGVMNTEAFF	TGTGCCAGCAGCCAAGTGTGGGGAGTAATGAACACTGAAGCTTTCTTT
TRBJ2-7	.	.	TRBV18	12	CASSPGGGEQYF	TGTGCCAGCTCACCCGGGGGCGGCGAGCAGTACTTC
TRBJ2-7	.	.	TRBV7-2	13	CASSSQTDYEQYF	TGTGCCAGCAGCTCCCAGACAGACTACGAGCAGTACTTC
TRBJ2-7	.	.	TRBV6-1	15	CASSGVSTGNHEQYF	TGTGCCAGCAGTGGGGTCTCTACAGGGAACCACGAGCAGTACTTC
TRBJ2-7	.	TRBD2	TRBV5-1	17	CASSLYPTSGGTYEQYF	TGCGCCAGCAGCTTGTACCCCACTAGCGGGGGAACCTACGAGCAGTACTTC